This is a list of T cell receptor beta chains from one sample in a study of Graves' ophthalmopathy and Graves' hyperthyroidism. One entry per CDR3 protein, called by TCRdb with MiXCR from the multiplex PCR reads. The table includes around 1,200,000 distinct CDR3 sequences, less than 45% detected once. Sequenced sample: peripheral blood or thyroid tissue (not recorded which). The receptors stem from an adult man with Graves' hyperthyroidism. CDR3s include the opening cysteine and the closing phenylalanine or tryptophan. Fields, in order: clone size, V gene, D gene, J gene, CDR3 protein, CDR3 DNA. D genes are given only for firm matches. Size tells how often a clone was seen (once, few, many) or the class of an expanded clone, and some rows leave it out.

.	TRBV27	TRBD1	TRBJ1-1	CASSTRQGWNTEAFF	TGTGCCAGCAGTACCCGACAGGGATGGAACACTGAAGCTTTCTTT
many	TRBV10-3	.	TRBJ2-7	CAISEFGGTYEQYF	TGTGCCATCAGTGAGTTTGGGGGGACCTACGAGCAGTACTTC
.	TRBV10-3	.	TRBJ2-7	CAISRTMVGGYEQYF	TGTGCCATCAGTCGCACCATGGTCGGGGGCTACGAGCAGTACTTC
.	TRBV10-3	TRBD2	TRBJ2-7	CAISVRTSGGYEQYF	TGTGCCATCAGCGTGAGGACTAGCGGGGGCTACGAGCAGTACTTC
few	TRBV4-3	.	TRBJ2-5	CASSQARLVREAQYF	TGCGCCAGCAGCCAAGCTCGACTAGTTCGAGAGGCCCAGTACTTC
few	TRBV25-1	.	TRBJ1-6	CASSLRQAGNSPLHF	TGTGCCAGCAGTCTTCGGCAGGCCGGTAATTCACCCCTCCACTTT
few	TRBV6-5	TRBD1	TRBJ1-5	CASSRQGTPNQPQHF	TGTGCCAGCAGTCGACAGGGAACTCCTAATCAGCCCCAGCATTTT
.	TRBV29-1	.	TRBJ1-5	CSVLFDRFQHF	TGCAGCGTCCTTTTCGACAGATTCCAGCATTTT
.	TRBV4-1	TRBD2	TRBJ2-7	CASSHPGTSGTTYEQYF	TGCGCCAGCAGCCACCCCGGGACTAGCGGGACGACCTACGAGCAGTACTTC
few	TRBV11-2	.	TRBJ2-7	CASSLDFSGFYEQYF	TGTGCCAGCAGCTTAGATTTCTCCGGGTTCTACGAGCAGTACTTC